The 22 T cell receptor beta chains presented below share a single source sample, sequenced in a study of blood T cells in healthy people across ages. It was with a sample-barcoded 5' primer and a J-beta primer mix that a second PCR of about 6 to 12 cycles was run. TCRdb passed the 5' RACE reads through MiXCR, listing each CDR3 protein once. The sample consists of approximately 1.5 million distinct CDR3 sequences, approximately 43% of them appearing once. Sequencing input: blood. All receptors come from a woman between 18 and 29 years old in good health.

The chain is built from TRBV7-9 and TRBJ1-5; D gene uncertain. V lost 2 bases, J lost 7 bases, and 6 bases lay in between. This CDR3 region has 12 residues. Germline CDR1 SEHNR, CDR2 FQNEAQ (reference sequence). The CDR3: CASSLMEQPQHF. CDR3 coding DNA: TGTGCCAGCAGCTTAATGGAGCAGCCCCAGCATTTT.

The V gene is TRBV30, the J gene TRBJ1-2, with D perhaps TRBD1 (5 bases). The germline gives CDR1 GTSNPN, CDR2 SVGIG (reference sequence). The length of the CDR3 is 11 residues. CDR3 protein: CARTFNYGYTF. CDR3 coding DNA: TGTGCACGGACATTCAACTATGGCTACACCTTC.

This clonotype has a handful of counts. The J gene is TRBJ1-4, the V gene TRBV20-1; no definite D call. V lost 1 base to trimming and J lost 0 bases, with 6 bases between them. The V gene's germline CDR1 is DFQATT and CDR2 SNEGSKA (reference sequence). The CDR3 extends over 14 amino acids. The DNA of the CDR3 is TGCAGTGCTAGAGGGGGAGCAACTAATGAAAAACTGTTTTTT. It codes for CSARGGATNEKLFF.

This clonotype has a count of ten or more. V gene TRBV10-3 combines with J gene TRBJ1-2; the D gene is possibly TRBD1 (6 bases). CDR3 size: 14 residues. V was cut by 0 bases and J by 3 bases, with 8 bases left in between. Germline V gene lookup returns CDR1 ENHRY and CDR2 SYGVKD. The CDR3 here is CAISESAGDYGYTF. DNA of the CDR3: TGTGCCATCAGTGAGTCGGCAGGGGACTATGGCTACACCTTC.

The rearrangement links TRBV27 to TRBJ2-4; perhaps TRBD1 as D (6 bases). Trimming left V 4 bases short and J 5 bases short, with 15 bases between. In germline, CDR1 is MNHEY, CDR2 SMNVEV (reference sequence). This CDR3 region has 15 residues. The CDR3 bases are TGTGCCAGCAGTTCTCCCGGGACAAACGAAAACATTCAGTACTTC. It specifies CASSSPGTNENIQYF.

This clonotype was detected only a few times. This chain's CDR3 is CSAITLSPPNYGYTF. In DNA, the CDR3 is TGCAGTGCTATTACGCTCAGCCCTCCTAACTATGGCTACACCTTC. V usage is TRBV20-1 and J usage is TRBJ1-2, with D unresolved. This CDR3 spans 15 amino acids. The germline CDR1 and CDR2 sequences are DFQATT and SNEGSKA (reference sequence). Between the trimmed V and J ends, which lost 4 bases and 0 bases, there was a span of 15 bases.

V usage is TRBV7-9 and J usage is TRBJ2-7, with 10 bases identical to TRBD2. This CDR3 has 16 residues. J lost 5 bases, V lost 4 bases, and 11 bases had no gene match. CDR1 is SEHNR, CDR2 FQNEAQ, per germline (reference sequence). The CDR3: CASSYGLADFFDEQYF. CDR3 bases: TGTGCCAGCAGCTACGGACTAGCGGACTTCTTTGACGAGCAGTACTTC.

Only a few counts were recorded for this clonotype. The CDR3 reads CASSVSGTVNTEAFF. Here the CDR3 DNA reads TGTGCCAGCAGCGTGTCCGGGACAGTGAACACTGAAGCTTTCTTT. The chain has TRBV9 and TRBJ1-1; TRBD1 agrees at 7 bases. CDR1 and CDR2 from the germline V gene are SGDLS and YYNGEE. V trimming: 2 bases; J trimming: 0 bases; junction bases outside the gene matches: 4. This CDR3 comprises 15 residues. Supplemented by reference TRBV9 and TRBJ1-1, the full variable domain reads DSGVTQTPKHLITATGQRVTLRCSPRSGDLSVYWYQQSLDQGLQFLIQYYNGEERAKGNILERFSAQQFPDLHSELNLSSLELGDSALYFCASSVSGTVNTEAFFGQGTRLTVV.

This chain links TRBV12-3 or TRBV12-4 with TRBJ2-3, with D perhaps TRBD2 (5 bases). CDR3 size: 15 residues. V lost 6 bases, J lost 9 bases, and 22 bases lay in between. The CDR3 region has the DNA TGTGCCAGCAGCCCCCACGACGGATCGGAGGACACGCAGTATTTT. Protein: CASSPHDGSEDTQYF.

The rearrangement uses TRBV7-9 and TRBJ1-2, with TRBD1 matching over 7 bases. The CDR3 runs 15 residues. Germline V lookup: CDR1 SEHNR, CDR2 FQNEAQ (reference sequence). Trimming removed 5 bases from V and 2 bases from J; junction bases left unmatched: 8. The CDR3 coding sequence is TGTGCCAGCAGCCCAGACGGACAGGCAAACTATGGCTACACCTTC. Protein sequence: CASSPDGQANYGYTF.

This clonotype showed up many times. The chain is built from TRBV7-2 and TRBJ2-7; possible D gene TRBD2, 5 bases. The CDR3 sequence is 14 residues long. The V gene's germline CDR1 is SGHTA and CDR2 FQGNSA. V lost 3 bases and J 0 bases, leaving 9 bases between the germline ends. The CDR3 nucleotides read TGTGCCAGCAGCTTGCTACGGGACTCCTACGAGCAGTACTTC. It translates to CASSLLRDSYEQYF.

The chain couples TRBV4-1 to TRBJ2-1; D could derive from TRBD1 or TRBD2 (6 bases each). Germline values: CDR1 MGHRA, CDR2 YSYEKL. The CDR3 has 15 amino acids. V was clipped by 3 bases and J by 8 bases, with 17 bases between them. CDR3 protein: CASSQKAGGRDEQFF. DNA of the CDR3: TGCGCCAGCAGCCAGAAGGCTGGGGGGCGTGATGAGCAGTTCTTC.

The J gene is TRBJ2-1, the V gene TRBV4-3; 7 bases line up with TRBD1. The CDR3 has 15 amino acids. The V segment lost 0 bases and the J segment 9 bases; nucleotides outside the gene matches: 8. Germline CDR1 LGHNA, CDR2 YSLEER. DNA of the CDR3: TGCGCCAGCAGCCAAGAGCAGGACAGGCTATCTGAGCAGTTCTTC. It is translated as CASSQEQDRLSEQFF.

This clonotype was detected a few times. The genes are TRBV6-2 or TRBV6-3 and TRBJ2-1, with 8 bases matching TRBD2. There are 15 residues in the CDR3. J gave up 0 bases and V 6 bases, and 4 bases lay outside the gene matches. The germline CDR1 and CDR2 sequences are MNHEY and SVGEGT. CDR3 DNA: TGTGCCAGCAGGGACGCGGGGGGCTCCTACAATGAGCAGTTCTTC. This translates into CASRDAGGSYNEQFF.

The chain links TRBV28 to TRBJ2-4, with D unresolved. Germline CDR1 and CDR2: MDHEN and SYDVKM. The V end was cut by 6 bases, the J end by 5 bases, with 11 bases between. The CDR3 extends over 13 amino acids. The CDR3 nucleotides read TGTGCCAGCAGGCGGAAATCCGAAAACATTCAGTACTTC. Translation gives CASRRKSENIQYF. The whole variable domain, filled in from reference TRBV28 and TRBJ2-4, reads DVKVTQSSRYLVKRTGEKVFLECVQDMDHENMFWYRQDPGLGLRLIYFSYDVKMKEKGDIPEGYSVSREKKERFSLILESASTNQTSMYLCASRRKSENIQYFGAGTRLSVL.

This sequence joins TRBV20-1 and TRBJ2-7; 13 bases fit TRBD2. Germline V gene data show CDR1 as DFQATT and CDR2 as SNEGSKA (reference sequence). The CDR3 loop spans 16 amino acids. V gave up 0 bases and J gave up 4 bases; unmatched junction bases: 6. CDR3 protein: CSARDPRTSGSYEQYF. The CDR3 DNA reads TGCAGTGCTAGAGATCCCCGGACTAGCGGGAGTTACGAGCAGTACTTC.

The chain links TRBV12-3 or TRBV12-4 to TRBJ1-3, with 7 bases identical to TRBD1. CDR3 length: 16 amino acids. V dropped 5 bases and J dropped 0; count of bases not matched to a gene: 7. CDR3 loop: CASSPFQGGSGNTIYF. As DNA, the CDR3 is TGTGCCAGCAGTCCATTCCAGGGGGGCTCTGGAAACACCATATATTTT.

The chain is built from TRBV7-9 and TRBJ2-2; 14 nucleotides match TRBD2. V was clipped by 5 bases and J by 2 bases; unmatched bases: 4. CDR3 size: 17 residues. Germline V CDR1 and CDR2: SEHNR, FQNEAQ (reference sequence). CDR3 protein: CASSTGLAGGNTGELFF. The CDR3 DNA reads TGTGCCAGCAGCACCGGACTAGCGGGGGGTAACACCGGGGAGCTGTTTTTT.

The chain uses TRBV7-2 and TRBJ1-4; possibly TRBD1 for D (5 bases). CDR1 and CDR2 (germline): SGHTA, FQGNSA. CDR3 length equals 15 residues. Trimming pared 3 bases from V and 7 bases from J, leaving 15 bases between. The chain's CDR3 is CASSLGTPLGEKLFF. DNA for the CDR3: TGTGCCAGCAGCTTGGGGACTCCTTTGGGTGAAAAACTGTTTTTT.

V gene TRBV6-2 or TRBV6-3 combines with J gene TRBJ2-7; 7 nucleotides align to TRBD1. Trimming at V came to 6 bases and at J to 9 bases, leaving 17 bases not matched to a gene. Germline V gives CDR1 MNHEY, CDR2 SVGEGT. This CDR3 comprises 15 residues. The CDR3 spells CASSHGTDVTRRQYF. The CDR3 DNA is TGTGCCAGCAGCCACGGGACAGATGTTACAAGAAGGCAGTACTTC.

The sample holds a few counts of this clonotype. The chain links TRBV29-1 to TRBJ2-1; unclear D gene. CDR3 length equals 14 residues. Germline CDR1 is SQVTM and CDR2 is ANQGSEA. Trimming took 6 bases from V and 2 from J, leaving 14 bases between them. CDR3 region: CSVRKADTYNEQFF. The DNA for the CDR3 is TGCAGCGTCCGAAAGGCTGATACCTACAATGAGCAGTTCTTC.

The rearrangement uses TRBV29-1 and TRBJ2-3, with TRBD1 as a possible D gene (5 bases). V was shortened by 7 bases and J by 7 bases, with 18 bases between the two germline ends. Germline-derived CDR1 and CDR2 are SQVTM and ANQGSEA. CDR3 length: 13 amino acids. CDR3 sequence reads: CSAKDSRAYTQYF. The CDR3 nucleotides are TGCAGCGCCAAGGATAGCAGGGCTTATACGCAGTATTTT.